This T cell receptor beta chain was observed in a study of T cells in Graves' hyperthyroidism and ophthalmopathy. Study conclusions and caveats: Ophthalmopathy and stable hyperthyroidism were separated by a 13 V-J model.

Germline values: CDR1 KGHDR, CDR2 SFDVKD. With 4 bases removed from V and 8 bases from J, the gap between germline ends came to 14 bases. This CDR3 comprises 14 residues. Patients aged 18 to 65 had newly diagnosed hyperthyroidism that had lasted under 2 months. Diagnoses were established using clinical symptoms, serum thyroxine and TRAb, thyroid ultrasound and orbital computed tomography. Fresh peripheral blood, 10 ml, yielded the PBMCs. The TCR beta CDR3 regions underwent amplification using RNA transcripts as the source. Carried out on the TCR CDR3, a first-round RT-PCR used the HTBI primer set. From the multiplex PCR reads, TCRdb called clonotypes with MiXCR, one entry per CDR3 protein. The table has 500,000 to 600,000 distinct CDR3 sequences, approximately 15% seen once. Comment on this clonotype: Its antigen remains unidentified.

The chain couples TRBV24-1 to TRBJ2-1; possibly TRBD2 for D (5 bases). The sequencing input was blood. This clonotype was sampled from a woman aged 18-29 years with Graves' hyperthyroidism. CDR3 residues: CATSDPSRPDEQFF. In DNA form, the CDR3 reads TGTGCCACCAGTGACCCTAGCAGGCCGGATGAGCAGTTCTTC.